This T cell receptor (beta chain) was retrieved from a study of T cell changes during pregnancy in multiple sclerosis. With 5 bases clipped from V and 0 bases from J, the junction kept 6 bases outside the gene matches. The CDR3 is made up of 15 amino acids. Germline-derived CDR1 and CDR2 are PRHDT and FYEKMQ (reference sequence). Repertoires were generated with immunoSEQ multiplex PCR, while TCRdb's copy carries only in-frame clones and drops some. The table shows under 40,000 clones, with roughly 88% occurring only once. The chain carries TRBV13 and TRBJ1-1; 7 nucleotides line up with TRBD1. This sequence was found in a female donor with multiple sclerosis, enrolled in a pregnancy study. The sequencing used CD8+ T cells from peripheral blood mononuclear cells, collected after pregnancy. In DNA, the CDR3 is TGTGCCAGCAGCCGTCCGGGACAGATGAACACTGAAGCTTTCTTT. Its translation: CASSRPGQMNTEAFF.